The next 9 T cell receptor beta chains were all read from a single sample in a study of Graves' ophthalmopathy and Graves' hyperthyroidism. Amplification of TCR beta CDR3 regions used RNA transcripts. After a first-round RT-PCR with HTBI primers, a second-round multiplex PCR was run. MiXCR, run by TCRdb on the multiplex PCR reads, gives a single entry per CDR3 protein. The sample lists about 700,000 distinct CDR3 sequences, under 50% occurring once. What was sequenced was peripheral blood. These receptors all stem from an adult man with Graves' ophthalmopathy.

The chain combines TRBV10-2 with TRBJ2-6; D possibly matches TRBD1 or TRBD2 (5 bases each). CDR1 and CDR2 (germline): WSHSY, SAAADI. The V end was cut by 6 bases, the J end by 4 bases, with 7 bases between. The CDR3 length is 13 residues. This CDR3 is CASSGDGANVLTF. CDR3 bases: TGCGCCAGCAGCGGGGACGGGGCCAACGTCCTGACTTTC.

On this clonotype itself: The final CDR3 position lacks the conserved phenylalanine or tryptophan, pointing to a likely read error. The limits of the CDR3 on the DNA are not certain, so only TCRdb's listed CDR3 is given. This chain's CDR3 is CSAREMVR. The chain links TRBV20-1 to TRBJ2-7. Germline V gives CDR1 DFQATT, CDR2 SNEGSKA (reference sequence). The CDR3 totals 8 residues, both ends included.

The chain is built from TRBV10-3 and TRBJ1-4; 7 nucleotides match TRBD1. CDR3 length equals 15 residues. Trimming took 11 bases from V and 4 from J; bases not matched to a gene: 13. Per the germline V gene, CDR1 is ENHRY and CDR2 is SYGVKD. Written as DNA, the CDR3 is TGTGCCGCTATTAGCACAGGGGAAAATAATGAAAAACTGTTTTTT. It specifies CAAISTGENNEKLFF.

The J gene is TRBJ2-2, the V gene TRBV7-9, with 8 bases that match TRBD1. Germline loops: CDR1 SEHNR, CDR2 FQNEAQ (reference sequence). The CDR3 is 15 residues long. The junction had 11 bases not matched to a gene; V was cut back by 5 bases and J by 9 bases. This CDR3 reads CASSQDPQGARELFF. CDR3 nucleotides: TGTGCCAGCAGCCAAGATCCCCAGGGGGCTAGGGAGCTGTTTTTT. The full variable domain, with the rest looked up from reference TRBV7-9 and TRBJ2-2, is DTGVSQNPRHKITKRGQNVTFRCDPISEHNRLYWYRQTLGQGPEFLTYFQNEAQLEKSRLLSDRFSAERPKGSFSTLEIQRTEQGDSAMYLCASSQDPQGARELFFGEGSRLTVL.

CDR3 protein: CASSRGSTDTQYF. CDR3 sequence (DNA): TGTGCCAGCAGCCGAGGAAGCACAGATACGCAGTATTTT. The chain is built from TRBV7-2 and TRBJ2-3, with unresolved D. Trimming took off 5 bases at V and 0 bases at J, with 6 bases between the two ends. Germline assignment: CDR1 SGHTA and CDR2 FQGNSA. This CDR3 is built from 13 residues.

Many counts were recorded for this clonotype. The genes are TRBV19 and TRBJ1-2; 7 bases are a match to TRBD1. Germline V gives CDR1 LNHDA, CDR2 SQIVND (reference sequence). Trimming took 4 bases from V and 4 from J; bases not matched to a gene: 6. This CDR3 comprises 14 residues. Here the CDR3 reads CASSTNRGSYGYTF. In DNA form, the CDR3 reads TGTGCCAGTAGTACCAACAGGGGAAGCTATGGCTACACCTTC.

The chain is built from TRBV9 and TRBJ2-2; 16 positions agree with TRBD2. Unmatched junction bases numbered 11, after V lost 4 bases and J lost 5 bases. Germline CDR1 is SGDLS and CDR2 is YYNGEE. The CDR3 sequence is 19 residues long. The CDR3 DNA is TGTGCCAGCAGCTCGCCCGGGACTAGCGGGAGGGCCCTAACCGGGGAGCTGTTTTTT. Its protein product is CASSSPGTSGRALTGELFF.

The table lists this clonotype with a few counts. V usage is TRBV10-3 and J usage is TRBJ2-7, with 7 bases lining up with TRBD1. There are 15 residues in the CDR3. The V gene end was trimmed by 10 bases and the J gene end by 2 bases; junction bases not matched to a gene: 14. The germline gives CDR1 ENHRY, CDR2 SYGVKD. The CDR3: CANSVGTATTYEQYF. As DNA, the CDR3 is TGTGCCAACTCAGTCGGGACAGCCACAACCTACGAGCAGTACTTC.

V and J are TRBV5-1 and TRBJ1-1; D may be TRBD1 (5 bases). V was clipped by 3 bases and J by 7 bases, with 19 bases between them. CDR1 SGHRS and CDR2 YFSETQ come from the germline V gene. The CDR3 has 15 amino acids. The CDR3 spells CASSWGVGVFGEAFF. For the CDR3, the DNA is TGCGCCAGCAGCTGGGGGGTGGGGGTGTTCGGTGAAGCTTTCTTT.